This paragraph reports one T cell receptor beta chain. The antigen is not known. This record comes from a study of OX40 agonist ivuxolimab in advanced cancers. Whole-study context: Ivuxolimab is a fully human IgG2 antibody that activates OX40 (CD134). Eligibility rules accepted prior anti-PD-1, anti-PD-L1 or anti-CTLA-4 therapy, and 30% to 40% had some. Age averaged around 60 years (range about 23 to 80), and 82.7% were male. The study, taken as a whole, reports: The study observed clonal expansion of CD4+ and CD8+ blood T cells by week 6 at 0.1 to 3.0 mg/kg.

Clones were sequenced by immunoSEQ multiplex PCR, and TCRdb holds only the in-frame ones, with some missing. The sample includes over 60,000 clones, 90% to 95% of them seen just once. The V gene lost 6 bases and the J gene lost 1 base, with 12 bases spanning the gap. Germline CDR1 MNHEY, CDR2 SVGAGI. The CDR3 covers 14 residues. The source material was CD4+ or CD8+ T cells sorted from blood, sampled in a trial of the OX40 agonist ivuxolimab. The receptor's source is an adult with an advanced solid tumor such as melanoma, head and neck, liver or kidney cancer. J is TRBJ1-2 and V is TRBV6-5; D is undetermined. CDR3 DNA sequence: TGTGCCAGCAGCGCCATAGGATTTAACTATGGCTACACCTTC. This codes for CASSAIGFNYGYTF.